This passage covers 23 T cell receptor beta chains from one sample sequenced in a study of blood T cells in healthy people across ages. Combining a sample-barcoded 5' primer with a J-beta primer mix, a second PCR ran for 7 to 11 cycles. TCRdb processed the 5' RACE reads anew with MiXCR; each CDR3 protein has one entry. The sample includes 600,000 to 1,000,000 distinct CDR3 sequences, just under 25% seen only once; the top ten take more than 3%. The sample also formed part of further work on T cells of mothers and their children.

The sample comprised blood. These receptors were taken from a boy aged 5-17 years in good health.

J is TRBJ2-5 and V is TRBV5-1; a weak D match, TRBD1 (5 bases). Trimming stripped 6 bases from V and 2 bases from J, with 8 bases between. Germline lookup yields CDR1 SGHRS and CDR2 YFSETQ. This CDR3 is 12 amino acids long. This chain's CDR3 is CASNKGQETQYF. In nucleotides, the CDR3 is TGCGCCAGCAACAAGGGGCAAGAGACCCAGTACTTC.

V and J are TRBV2 and TRBJ2-5; TRBD1 is a possible D gene (5 bases). Germline V gives CDR1 SNHLY, CDR2 FYNNEI. Deletions cut 5 bases from V and 2 bases from J, with 18 bases between. CDR3 size: 16 residues. CDR3 coding DNA: TGTGCCAGCAGTCTCGACGTCCAGGGATGGCAAGAGACCCAGTACTTC. It encodes CASSLDVQGWQETQYF.

This clonotype was counted between two and nine times. The chain is built from TRBV6-2 or TRBV6-3 and TRBJ2-1; 11 positions agree with TRBD2. Germline CDR1 MNHEY, CDR2 SVGEGT. The CDR3 loop spans 17 amino acids. J gave up 3 bases and V 2 bases, and 6 bases lay outside the gene matches. The CDR3 is CASSYGRLAGSYNEQFF. CDR3 DNA: TGTGCCAGCAGTTACGGACGACTAGCGGGGAGCTACAATGAGCAGTTCTTC.

The chain links TRBV30 to TRBJ2-1; no clear D gene. The DNA matches TRBJ2-5 better at its end, which makes the J call doubtful. CDR3 length: 13 amino acids. Germline-derived CDR1 and CDR2 are GTSNPN and SVGIG (reference sequence). This CDR3 is CAWSATFQETQYF. CDR3 sequence (DNA): TGTGCCTGGAGTGCGACTTTTCAAGAGACCCAGTACTTC.

The chain uses TRBV6-5 and TRBJ2-5; the D is unclear. The DNA end is a closer match to TRBJ2-7, so the J assignment may be wrong. CDR1 MNHEY and CDR2 SVGAGI come from the germline V gene. This CDR3 region has 11 residues. CDR3 sequence reads: CASSNGYEQYF. CDR3 nucleotide sequence: TGTGCCAGCAGTAACGGTTACGAGCAGTACTTC.

Concerning this clonotype itself: One end of the junction varies from germline; a read error may be responsible. V is TRBV20-1 and J is TRBJ2-7; weak D call: TRBD1 (6 bases). This CDR3 comprises 13 residues. Germline loops: CDR1 DFQATT, CDR2 SNEGSKA (reference sequence). CDR3 sequence reads: CSARQTGSHEQYF. The CDR3, as DNA: TGCAGTGCTAGGCAGACAGGCTCCCACGAGCAGTACTTC.

This clonotype has just a few counts. CDR3 bases: TGTGCCAGCAGCTCCCGGGGGGCAGCAGAAGAGACCCAGTACTTC. Amino acids: CASSSRGAAEETQYF. The chain combines TRBV28 with TRBJ2-5, with D tentatively TRBD2 (7 bases). Germline V lookup: CDR1 MDHEN, CDR2 SYDVKM. The V end was cut by 6 bases, the J end by 3 bases, with 17 bases between. This CDR3 has 15 amino acids.

The chain has TRBV30 and TRBJ2-5, with TRBD2 identical over 13 bases. Germline assignment: CDR1 GTSNPN and CDR2 SVGIG (reference sequence). CDR3 length: 16 residues. Trimming at V came to 1 base and at J to 4 bases, leaving 6 bases not matched to a gene. The CDR3, as DNA: TGTGCCTGGAGTGGAACTAGCGGGGGGGCGGGAGAGACCCAGTACTTC. Residues: CAWSGTSGGAGETQYF.

J is TRBJ2-2 and V is TRBV27; 7 nucleotides align to TRBD1. The CDR3 is 15 residues long. CDR1 is MNHEY, CDR2 SMNVEV, per germline (reference sequence). After removal of 5 bases from V and 4 bases from J, the junction contained 7 bases not matched to a gene. The CDR3 DNA is TGTGCCAGCAGTCAAGGGACAGCGAGCACCGGGGAGCTGTTTTTT. This encodes CASSQGTASTGELFF.

This clonotype was counted a few times. The chain links TRBV7-2 to TRBJ1-2; possibly TRBD1 for D (5 bases). The CDR3 sequence is 13 residues long. Germline values: CDR1 SGHTA, CDR2 FQGNSA. The V gene lost 4 bases and the J gene lost 8 bases, with 14 bases spanning the gap. CDR3 nucleotides: TGTGCCAGCAGCTCCTCGCAGGGTAAAGGCTACACCTTC. As protein: CASSSSQGKGYTF.

The gene calls are TRBV18 and TRBJ2-1; no definite D call. The CDR3 is made up of 14 amino acids. V lost 6 bases, J lost 6 bases, and 15 bases lay in between. CDR1 and CDR2 from the germline V gene are KGHSH and LQKENI. The CDR3 DNA reads as TGTGCCAGCTCCCCGACCTCGGGCGGCAATGAGCAGTTCTTC. This sequence encodes CASSPTSGGNEQFF. Full variable domain (rest looked up from reference TRBV18 and TRBJ2-1): NAGVMQNPRHLVRRRGQEARLRCSPMKGHSHVYWYRQLPEEGLKFMVYLQKENIIDESGMPKERFSAEFPKEGPSILRIQQVVRGDSAAYFCASSPTSGGNEQFFGPGTRLTVL.

The chain carries TRBV7-2 and TRBJ1-1; 7 bases agree with TRBD1. Per germline, CDR1 SGHTA and CDR2 FQGNSA. J lost 3 bases, V lost 2 bases, and 6 bases had no gene match. CDR3 length equals 15 residues. The CDR3 DNA follows: TGTGCCAGCAGCTTACGGAGGGGGCGCGACACTGAAGCTTTCTTT. Translated: CASSLRRGRDTEAFF.

This clonotype was seen at least ten times. V and J are TRBV27 and TRBJ2-7; a weak D match, TRBD1 (5 bases). This CDR3 is built from 13 residues. Trimming stripped 2 bases from V and 2 bases from J, with 7 bases between. Looked up from germline, CDR1 is MNHEY and CDR2 is SMNVEV (reference sequence). The CDR3 DNA sequence: TGTGCCAGCAGTTTACAGGGAACCTACGAGCAGTACTTC. It codes for CASSLQGTYEQYF.

The table lists this clonotype with a few counts. The rearrangement uses TRBV5-1 and TRBJ2-7, with D unresolved. Germline V gives CDR1 SGHRS, CDR2 YFSETQ. V was clipped by 9 bases and J by 6 bases, with 13 bases between them. CDR3 length: 11 amino acids. The CDR3 spells CAIPLLIEQYF. CDR3 bases: TGCGCCATCCCTCTTTTAATCGAGCAGTACTTC.

This clonotype was seen a handful of times. This sequence joins TRBV12-3 or TRBV12-4 and TRBJ1-4; D is perhaps TRBD1 (5 bases). The CDR3 contains 14 residues. V lost 7 bases and J 3 bases, leaving 12 bases between the germline ends. CDR3 nucleotide sequence: TGTGCCAGCACCAACGACAGAGCTAATGAAAAACTGTTTTTT. Amino acid sequence: CASTNDRANEKLFF.

The chain employs TRBV28 and TRBJ2-5; 9 positions agree with TRBD1. V trimming: 5 bases; J trimming: 5 bases; junction bases outside the gene matches: 6. Germline-derived CDR1 and CDR2 are MDHEN and SYDVKM. This CDR3 contains 14 residues. CDR3 nucleotides: TGTGCCAGCAGTCCAGGACAGGGGCCGGAGACCCAGTACTTC. Its translation: CASSPGQGPETQYF.

The V call is TRBV7-6, the J call TRBJ1-6; D is uncertain. Germline V lookup: CDR1 SGHVS, CDR2 FNYEAQ. The CDR3 runs to 14 residues. Trimming stripped 1 base from V and 7 bases from J, with 8 bases between. Written as DNA, the CDR3 is TGTGCCAGCAGCTTAGAAGCGGGGAATTCACCCCTCCACTTT. It specifies CASSLEAGNSPLHF.

This chain connects TRBV10-3 to TRBJ1-1, with D hard to call. The CDR3 contains 15 residues. In germline, CDR1 is ENHRY, CDR2 SYGVKD. Trimming took off 6 bases at V and 1 base at J, with 15 bases between the two ends. CDR3 in DNA: TGTGCCATCAGGAAGGACGGCGATGCGAACACTGAAGCTTTCTTT. As protein: CAIRKDGDANTEAFF.

V gene TRBV27 combines with J gene TRBJ1-1; no firm D call. Germline V CDR1 and CDR2: MNHEY, SMNVEV (reference sequence). This CDR3 spans 13 amino acids. V lost 1 base, J lost 4 bases, and 7 bases lay in between. CDR3 sequence: CASSLFGATEAFF. CDR3 sequence (DNA): TGTGCCAGCAGTTTATTTGGTGCCACTGAAGCTTTCTTT.

This clonotype was recorded a few times. This sequence joins TRBV10-2 and TRBJ2-5; D remains ambiguous. The assigned J gene may be wrong: the sequence end matches TRBJ2-1 better. The CDR3 has 12 amino acids. Germline V gives CDR1 WSHSY, CDR2 SAAADI. The CDR3 DNA reads as TGCGCCAGCACCGAAACAGACAATGAGCAGTTCTTC. Translated: CASTETDNEQFF.

This chain joins TRBV4-1 and TRBJ2-1, with D possibly matching TRBD1 (5 bases). Deletions cut 0 bases from V and 12 bases from J, with 15 bases between. This CDR3 has 14 residues. Looked up from germline, CDR1 is MGHRA and CDR2 is YSYEKL. The CDR3 DNA reads TGCGCCAGCAGCCAAGATCACGTAGCAGGGCCGCAGTTCTTC. It encodes CASSQDHVAGPQFF.

This clonotype came up a few times. The rearrangement joins TRBV5-4 to TRBJ2-1; TRBD1 matches at 10 bases. V shed 3 bases, J shed 15 bases, and the junction held 6 bases outside the gene matches. CDR1 and CDR2 (germline): SGHNT, YYREEE (reference sequence). The CDR3 sequence is 12 residues long. CDR3 loop: CASSSGQGVSFF. CDR3 bases: TGTGCCAGCAGCTCCGGACAGGGGGTGTCGTTCTTC.

J is TRBJ2-4 and V is TRBV20-1; 7 bases are shared with TRBD1. CDR3 length: 12 residues. The germline V gene encodes CDR1 DFQATT and CDR2 SNEGSKA (reference sequence). Trimming at V came to 4 bases and at J to 9 bases, leaving 6 bases not matched to a gene. CDR3: CSATRQGSIQYF. CDR3 bases: TGCAGTGCTACCAGACAGGGAAGCATTCAGTACTTC.